The source of this TCR beta chain is a study of cytomegalovirus exposure and HLA in healthy donors. Each donor was healthy, and each was a bone marrow donor. Germline CDR1 is SGHVS and CDR2 is FNYEAQ. V was shortened by 0 bases and J by 3 bases, with 6 bases between the two germline ends. This CDR3 region has 14 residues. With 60 Vbeta and 13 Jbeta primers, the PCR was carried out. Clones were read by immunoSEQ multiplex PCR, and TCRdb kept only the in-frame ones, dropping some. Here the sample spans 90,000 to 100,000 clones, 81% being singletons. On this clone: Antigen unknown.

Overall study results and limits: In presence/absence analyses, roughly uniform sequencing depth across donors was assumed. In a later analysis, TCR beta V- and J-gene trimming was associated with a missense DCLRE1C variant.

This clonotype was obtained from a man between 35 and 55 years old in good health and CMV-seronegative. Source material: PBMCs. This chain connects TRBV7-6 to TRBJ2-1; weak D call: TRBD2 (6 bases). CDR3 residues: CASSLAGGYNEQFF. The CDR3 DNA follows: TGTGCCAGCAGCTTAGCGGGGGGCTACAATGAGCAGTTCTTC.